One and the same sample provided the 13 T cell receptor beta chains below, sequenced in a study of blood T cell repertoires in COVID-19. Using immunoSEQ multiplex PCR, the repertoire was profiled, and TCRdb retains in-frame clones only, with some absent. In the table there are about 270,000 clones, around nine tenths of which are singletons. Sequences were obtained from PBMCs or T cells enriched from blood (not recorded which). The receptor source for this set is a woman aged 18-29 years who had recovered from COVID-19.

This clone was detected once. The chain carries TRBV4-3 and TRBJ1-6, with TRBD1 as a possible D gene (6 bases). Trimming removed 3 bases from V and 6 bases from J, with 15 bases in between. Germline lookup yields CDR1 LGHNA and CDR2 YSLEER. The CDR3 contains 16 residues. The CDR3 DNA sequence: TGCGCCAGCAGCCATAGCCGGGACACCCCTAATTCACCCCTCCACTTT. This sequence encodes CASSHSRDTPNSPLHF.

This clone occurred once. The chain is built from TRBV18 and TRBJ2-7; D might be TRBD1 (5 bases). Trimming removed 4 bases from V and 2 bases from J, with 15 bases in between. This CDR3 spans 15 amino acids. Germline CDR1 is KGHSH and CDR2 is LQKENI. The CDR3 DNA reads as TGTGCCAGCTCACTATCGACAGTCCATACCTACGAGCAGTACTTC. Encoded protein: CASSLSTVHTYEQYF.

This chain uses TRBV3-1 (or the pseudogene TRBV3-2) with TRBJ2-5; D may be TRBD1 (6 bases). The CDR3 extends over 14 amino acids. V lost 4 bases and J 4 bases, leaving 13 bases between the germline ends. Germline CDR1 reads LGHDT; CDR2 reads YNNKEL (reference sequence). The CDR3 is CASSPQGWGETQYF. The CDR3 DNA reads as TGTGCCAGCAGCCCCCAGGGGTGGGGAGAGACCCAGTACTTC.

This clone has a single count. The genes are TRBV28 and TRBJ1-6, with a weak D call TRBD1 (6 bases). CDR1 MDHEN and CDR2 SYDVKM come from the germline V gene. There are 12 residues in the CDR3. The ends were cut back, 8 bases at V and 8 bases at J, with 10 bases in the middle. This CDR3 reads CASHRVDSPLHF. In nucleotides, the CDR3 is TGTGCCAGCCACAGGGTTGATTCACCCCTCCACTTT.

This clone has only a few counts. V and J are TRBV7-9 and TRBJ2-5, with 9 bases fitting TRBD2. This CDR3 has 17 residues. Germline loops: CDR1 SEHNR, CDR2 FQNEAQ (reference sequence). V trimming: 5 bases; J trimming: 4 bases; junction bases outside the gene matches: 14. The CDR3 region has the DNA TGTGCCAGCAGCCCACCCCGCGGCGGGGGGGCCAGAGAGACCCAGTACTTC. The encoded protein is CASSPPRGGGARETQYF.

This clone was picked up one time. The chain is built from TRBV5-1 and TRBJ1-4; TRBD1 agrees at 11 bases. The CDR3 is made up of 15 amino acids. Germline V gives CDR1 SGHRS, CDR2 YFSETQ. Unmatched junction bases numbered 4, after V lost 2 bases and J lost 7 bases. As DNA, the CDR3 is TGCGCCAGCAGCTTCATTGGACAGGGGGCTGAAAAACTGTTTTTT. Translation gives CASSFIGQGAEKLFF.

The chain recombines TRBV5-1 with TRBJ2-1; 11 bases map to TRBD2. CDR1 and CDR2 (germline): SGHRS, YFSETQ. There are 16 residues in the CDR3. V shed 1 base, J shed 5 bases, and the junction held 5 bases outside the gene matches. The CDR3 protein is CASSLMASGGHNEQFF. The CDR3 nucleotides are TGCGCCAGCAGCTTGATGGCTAGCGGGGGGCACAATGAGCAGTTCTTC.

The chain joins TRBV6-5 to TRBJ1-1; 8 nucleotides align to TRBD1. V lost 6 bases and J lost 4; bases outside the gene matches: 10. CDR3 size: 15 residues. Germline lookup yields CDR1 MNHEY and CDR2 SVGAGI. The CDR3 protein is CASSLQGEGATEAFF. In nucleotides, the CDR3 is TGTGCCAGCAGCCTACAGGGGGAGGGTGCCACTGAAGCTTTCTTT.

The CDR3, as DNA: TGTGCCAGTAGCGTTGGGACAGGGCAGGCCTACGAGCAGTACTTC. Its protein product is CASSVGTGQAYEQYF. This chain uses TRBV19 with TRBJ2-7, with 9 bases that match TRBD1. The V gene end was trimmed by 6 bases and the J gene end by 2 bases; junction bases not matched to a gene: 8. From germline, CDR1 is LNHDA and CDR2 SQIVND (reference sequence). The CDR3 is 15 amino acids.

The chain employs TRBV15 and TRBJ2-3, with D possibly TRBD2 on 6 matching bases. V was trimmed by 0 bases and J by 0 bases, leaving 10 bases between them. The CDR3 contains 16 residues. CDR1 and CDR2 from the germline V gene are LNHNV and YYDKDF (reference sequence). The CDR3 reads CATSRDFGGSTDTQYF. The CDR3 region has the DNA TGTGCCACCAGCAGAGATTTCGGGGGAAGCACAGATACGCAGTATTTT. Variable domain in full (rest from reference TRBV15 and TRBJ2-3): DAMVIQNPRYQVTQFGKPVTLSCSQTLNHNVMYWYQQKSSQAPKLLFHYYDKDFNNEADTPDNFQSRRPNTSFCFLDIRSPGLGDTAMYLCATSRDFGGSTDTQYFGPGTRLTVL.

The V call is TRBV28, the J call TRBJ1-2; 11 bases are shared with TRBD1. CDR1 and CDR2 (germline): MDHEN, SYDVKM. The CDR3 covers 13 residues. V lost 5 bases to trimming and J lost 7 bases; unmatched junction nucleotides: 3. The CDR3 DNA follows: TGTGCCAGCAGTAAAGGACAGGGGGCTGGCTACACCTTC. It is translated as CASSKGQGAGYTF.

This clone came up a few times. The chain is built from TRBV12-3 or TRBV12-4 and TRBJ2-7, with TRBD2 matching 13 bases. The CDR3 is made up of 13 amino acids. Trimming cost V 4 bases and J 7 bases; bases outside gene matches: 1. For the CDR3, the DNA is TGTGCCAGCAGTTCGGGACTAGCGGGAGAGCAGTACTTC. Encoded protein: CASSSGLAGEQYF.

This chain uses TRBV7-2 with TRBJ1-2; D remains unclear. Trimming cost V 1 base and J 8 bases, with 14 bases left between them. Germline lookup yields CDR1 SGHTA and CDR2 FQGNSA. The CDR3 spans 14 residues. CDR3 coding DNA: TGTGCCAGCAGCTTAGAAGGCCGTATGGGCGGCTACACCTTC. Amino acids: CASSLEGRMGGYTF.